These T cell receptor beta chains were read from a single sample in a study of OX40 agonist ivuxolimab in advanced cancers. Libraries were prepared by immunoSEQ multiplex PCR; TCRdb keeps only in-frame clonotypes and omits some of them. Of tens of thousands of clones in the sample, roughly 92% are singletons; the top ten hold approximately 1.2%. The source material was CD4+ or CD8+ T cells sorted from blood, sampled in a trial of the OX40 agonist ivuxolimab. The receptors shown here come from an adult with an advanced solid tumor such as melanoma, head and neck, liver or kidney cancer. CDR3s include the opening cysteine and the closing phenylalanine or tryptophan. The D gene is left open where the match is weak. Size values are once, few and many counts, or a class for expanded clones, and some rows have none.

>NA|TRBJ2-2|NA|TRBV5-4
CASTPGAGELFF
TGTGCCAGCACCCCCGGGGCCGGGGAGCTGTTTTTT
>NA|TRBJ1-2|NA|TRBV5-4
CASSLMRGASDDYTF
TGTGCCAGCAGTTTGATGAGGGGGGCGTCTGACGACTACACCTTC
>NA|TRBJ1-4|NA|TRBV28
CASSLMGGTNEKLFF
TGTGCCAGCAGCCTTATGGGGGGAACTAATGAAAAACTGTTTTTT
>TRBD2|TRBJ2-3|NA|TRBV6-1
CASTAIAGPDTQYF
TGTGCCAGCACCGCTATAGCGGGACCAGATACGCAGTATTTT
>TRBD1|TRBJ1-2|NA|TRBV6-1
CASIPYGVGGGGYTF
TGTGCCAGCATCCCTTACGGGGTAGGGGGCGGGGGCTACACCTTC
>NA|TRBJ2-6|NA|TRBV19
CASSAAAVTLSGANVLTF
TGTGCCAGTAGTGCGGCAGCTGTTACACTCTCTGGGGCCAACGTCCTGACTTTC
>NA|TRBJ2-3|NA|TRBV11-3
CASSYTGGGTDTQYF
TGTGCCAGCAGCTACACAGGAGGGGGCACAGATACGCAGTATTTT
>TRBD2|TRBJ2-7|NA|TRBV5-4
CASSLISSGTYEQYF
TGTGCCAGCAGCTTGATATCGAGCGGGACCTACGAGCAGTACTTC
>NA|TRBJ2-7|NA|TRBV27
CASSSGGTYEQYF
TGTGCCAGCAGTTCCGGGGGTACCTACGAGCAGTACTTC
>NA|TRBJ1-4|NA|TRBV28
CASGSTGEKLFF
TGTGCCAGCGGGTCCACAGGTGAAAAACTGTTTTTT
>TRBD1|TRBJ1-2|NA|TRBV6-5
CATRQGVGYGYTF
TGTGCCACTAGACAGGGGGTGGGGTATGGCTACACCTTC
>NA|TRBJ1-4|NA|TRBV10-3
CAIREGTGGKLFF
TGTGCCATCCGCGAGGGAACTGGGGGAAAACTGTTTTTT
>TRBD2|TRBJ2-5|NA|TRBV5-5
CASSWTRGQETQYF
TGTGCCAGCAGCTGGACTAGAGGGCAAGAGACCCAGTACTTC
>TRBD2|TRBJ2-7|NA|TRBV7-3
CASSSTSGRAGEQYF
TGTGCCAGCAGCTCGACTAGCGGGAGGGCCGGGGAGCAGTACTTC
>NA|TRBJ1-2|NA|TRBV11-2
CASSHHRQENYGYTF
TGTGCCAGCAGCCACCATAGACAGGAAAACTATGGCTACACCTTC
>TRBD2|TRBJ2-7|NA|TRBV29-1
CSVFGLAGAGEQYF
TGCAGCGTTTTCGGACTAGCGGGAGCAGGGGAGCAGTACTTC
>TRBD2|TRBJ2-2|once|TRBV9
CASSLGLAGVPNTGELFF
TGTGCCAGCAGCTTGGGACTAGCGGGAGTCCCGAACACCGGGGAGCTGTTTTTT
>TRBD1|TRBJ1-3|NA|TRBV5-1
CASSPQGASDTIYF
TGCGCCAGCAGCCCACAGGGGGCTTCGGACACCATATATTTT
>TRBD1|TRBJ2-5|NA|TRBV5-4
CASSIQGPRETQYF
TGTGCCAGCAGCATACAGGGGCCCAGGGAGACCCAGTACTTC
>NA|TRBJ1-4|NA|TRBV21-1
CASSNWQGGPINEKLFF
TGTGCCAGCAGCAATTGGCAGGGGGGACCTATAAATGAAAAACTGTTTTTT
>NA|TRBJ2-1|NA|TRBV28
CASSLSAYNEQFF
TGTGCCAGCAGTTTATCGGCATACAATGAGCAGTTCTTC
>TRBD2|TRBJ2-7|NA|TRBV6-1
CASSEARWSGTRTPYEQYF
TGTGCCAGCAGTGAAGCGAGGTGGTCAGGGACTAGGACCCCCTACGAGCAGTACTTC
>NA|TRBJ2-7|once|TRBV5-4
CASSSDSRGPYEQYF
TGTGCCAGCAGCTCGGACAGCCGGGGCCCCTACGAGCAGTACTTC
>NA|TRBJ2-7|NA|TRBV19
CASSIEGNKASYEQYF
TGTGCCAGTAGTATTGAAGGCAATAAAGCGTCCTACGAGCAGTACTTC
>NA|TRBJ2-2|NA|TRBV9
CASSVGTDNTGELFF
TGTGCCAGCAGCGTAGGGACGGATAACACCGGGGAGCTGTTTTTT
>TRBD2|TRBJ2-7|NA|TRBV6-1
CASSDPPSGEGQYF
TGTGCCAGCAGTGATCCCCCTAGCGGGGAAGGGCAGTACTTC
>TRBD1|TRBJ2-1|NA|TRBV5-1
CASRGDSNEQFF
TGCGCCAGCAGGGGGGACAGCAATGAGCAGTTCTTC
>NA|TRBJ2-1|NA|TRBV29-1
CSVKSGGEQFF
TGCAGCGTTAAGTCAGGCGGTGAGCAGTTCTTC
>NA|TRBJ2-1|NA|TRBV19
CASRGTLSYNEQFF
TGTGCCAGTAGAGGGACACTGTCCTACAATGAGCAGTTCTTC
>NA|TRBJ2-1|NA|TRBV28
CASSLTPGLGGHEQFF
TGTGCCAGCAGCCTGACACCGGGACTAGGGGGCCATGAGCAGTTCTTC
>NA|TRBJ2-7|NA|TRBV2
CASRTSGDQYEQYF
TGTGCCAGCAGAACGTCGGGGGATCAATACGAGCAGTACTTC
>TRBD1|TRBJ1-2|NA|TRBV5-1
CASTAGTGSHYGYTF
TGCGCCAGCACCGCAGGGACAGGGTCGCACTATGGCTACACCTTC
>NA|TRBJ2-5|NA|TRBV7-2
CASSFSGETQYF
TGTGCCAGCAGCTTTTCTGGGGAGACCCAGTACTTC
>TRBD2|TRBJ2-3|NA|TRBV5-1
CASSLSAGGPDTQYF
TGCGCCAGCAGCTTATCAGCGGGAGGCCCAGATACGCAGTATTTT
>NA|TRBJ1-5|NA|TRBV7-8
CASSLSGRNQPQHF
TGTGCCAGCAGCTTAAGTGGGCGAAATCAGCCCCAGCATTTT
>TRBD1|TRBJ1-1|NA|TRBV27
CASRFGQGTHTEAFF
TGTGCCAGCAGATTTGGACAGGGGACTCACACTGAAGCTTTCTTT
>TRBD2|TRBJ2-4|NA|TRBV18
CASSPLPTSGSATAKNIQYF
TGTGCCAGCTCACCTCTTCCGACTAGCGGGAGCGCCACAGCCAAAAACATTCAGTACTTC
>NA|TRBJ1-2|NA|TRBV4-1
CASSQNLGAGTHGYTF
TGCGCCAGCAGCCAAAATTTGGGGGCGGGGACCCATGGCTACACCTTC
>TRBD2|TRBJ2-5|NA|TRBV5-1
CASSLDQLRGRVETQYF
TGCGCCAGCAGCTTGGACCAATTGCGCGGGAGGGTTGAGACCCAGTACTTC
>NA|TRBJ1-2|NA|TRBV18
CASSGANYGYTF
TGTGCCAGCTCAGGTGCGAACTATGGCTACACCTTC
>NA|TRBJ1-1|NA|TRBV10-1
CASRPGGGTGEAFF
TGCGCCAGCAGGCCCGGTGGGGGGACGGGTGAAGCTTTCTTT
>TRBD1|TRBJ1-1|NA|TRBV6-5
CASSIRDRGGTEAFF
TGTGCCAGCAGTATCCGGGACAGAGGTGGCACTGAAGCTTTCTTT
>NA|TRBJ2-6|NA|TRBV5-1
CASSPLDLSGANVLTF
TGCGCCAGCAGCCCGTTGGACCTCTCTGGGGCCAACGTCCTGACTTTC
>NA|TRBJ2-3|NA|TRBV5-1
CASSLGGSTDTQYF
TGCGCCAGCAGCTTGGGAGGCTCAACAGATACGCAGTATTTT
>NA|TRBJ2-1|NA|TRBV2
CASRLYNEQFF
TGTGCCAGCAGGTTGTACAATGAGCAGTTCTTC
>TRBD2|TRBJ2-7|NA|TRBV28
CASSEPGLLSEQYF
TGTGCCAGCAGTGAACCGGGACTACTGTCTGAGCAGTACTTC
>NA|TRBJ2-5|NA|TRBV10-2
CASSEWAEGQETQYF
TGCGCCAGCAGTGAGTGGGCGGAGGGGCAAGAGACCCAGTACTTC
>NA|TRBJ2-5|NA|TRBV5-1
CASSPVAGSGTLVKTQYF
TGCGCCAGCAGCCCAGTCGCTGGGTCTGGTACGCTAGTGAAGACCCAGTACTTC
>TRBD2|TRBJ2-7|NA|TRBV2
CASAFGVAGPYEQYF
TGTGCCAGCGCTTTCGGAGTAGCGGGACCCTACGAGCAGTACTTC
>TRBD1|TRBJ2-7|NA|TRBV2
CASRASGTGGYEQYF
TGTGCCAGCAGGGCCTCCGGGACAGGGGGTTACGAGCAGTACTTC
>NA|TRBJ2-7|NA|TRBV4-1
CAEKGQPGYEQYF
TGCGCCGAAAAGGGGCAGCCAGGGTACGAGCAGTACTTC
>NA|TRBJ1-1|NA|TRBV6-1
CASRETVVAFF
TGTGCCAGCAGGGAGACTGTTGTAGCTTTCTTT
>NA|TRBJ1-1|NA|TRBV6-6
CATSIRWATEAFF
TGTGCCACCTCAATCCGGTGGGCCACTGAAGCTTTCTTT
>NA|TRBJ1-2|NA|TRBV6-5
CASRSRGGRWGYTF
TGTGCCAGCAGGTCGAGGGGGGGGCGATGGGGCTACACCTTC
>NA|TRBJ1-1|NA|TRBV7-9
CASSSQVNTEAFF
TGTGCCAGCAGCTCCCAAGTGAACACTGAAGCTTTCTTT
>NA|TRBJ2-7|NA|TRBV10-3
CAISKGIGKYEQYF
TGTGCCATCAGTAAAGGGATAGGGAAATACGAGCAGTACTTC
>TRBD2|TRBJ2-7|NA|TRBV5-1
CASSRGLAGPKEQYF
TGCGCCAGCAGCAGGGGACTAGCGGGACCTAAAGAGCAGTACTTC
>NA|TRBJ2-2|NA|TRBV6-4
CASRPNTGELFF
TGTGCCAGCAGACCCAACACCGGGGAGCTGTTTTTT
>NA|TRBJ1-1|NA|TRBV19
CASSIQGWATEAFF
TGTGCCAGTAGTATACAGGGATGGGCCACTGAAGCTTTCTTT
>TRBD2|TRBJ2-2|NA|TRBV5-1
CASSVTSGENTGELFF
TGCGCCAGCAGCGTCACTAGCGGGGAGAACACCGGGGAGCTGTTTTTT